The 15 T cell receptor beta chains below were found in one sample sequenced in a study of CD4+ T cells in melanoma. This table comes from immunoSEQ multiplex PCR, and its TCRdb copy is limited to in-frame clones, with some not included. The sample carries 110,000 to 150,000 clones, over 90% recorded once. The receptors derive from a human donor with melanoma.

The chain combines TRBV14 with TRBJ1-1; D is undetermined. With 2 bases removed from V and 4 bases from J, the gap between germline ends came to 8 bases. The CDR3 covers 13 residues. Germline CDR1 is SGHDN and CDR2 is FVKESK. The DNA for the CDR3 is TGTGCCAGCAGCCAAACTCGGGGCACTGAAGCTTTCTTT. Protein product: CASSQTRGTEAFF.

The DNA of the CDR3 is TGTGCCAGTAGTATTGGAGGGACGGGGGGGGAGACCCAGTACTTC. It codes for CASSIGGTGGETQYF. The chain has TRBV19 and TRBJ2-5, with 8 bases lining up with TRBD2. The J segment lost 5 bases and the V segment lost 3 bases, leaving 8 bases of the junction unmatched. Germline V gene sequence: CDR1 LNHDA, CDR2 SQIVND (reference sequence). The CDR3 has 15 residues. The full variable domain, its missing parts supplied by reference TRBV19 and TRBJ2-5, is DGGITQSPKYLFRKEGQNVTLSCEQNLNHDAMYWYRQDPGQGLRLIYYSQIVNDFQKGDIAEGYSVSREKKESFPLTVTSAQKNPTAFYLCASSIGGTGGETQYFGPGTRLLVL.

This chain connects TRBV11-2 to TRBJ1-3, with 7 bases aligning to TRBD1. This CDR3 spans 17 amino acids. CDR1 is SGHAT and CDR2 is FQNNGV in the germline V gene. Trimming cost V 5 bases and J 1 base; bases outside gene matches: 11. The CDR3 sequence: CASSPGTEGFSGNTIYF. CDR3 in DNA: TGTGCCAGCAGCCCCGGGACAGAGGGGTTTTCTGGAAACACCATATATTTT.

The V call is TRBV5-6, the J call TRBJ2-3, with no clear D. The V end was cut by 0 bases, the J end by 4 bases, with 9 bases between. The CDR3 contains 14 residues. Germline lookup yields CDR1 SGHDT and CDR2 YYEEEE. CDR3 sequence (DNA): TGTGCCAGCAGCTTGGGACTCCCGGCAGATACGCAGTATTTT. It is translated as CASSLGLPADTQYF.

The chain combines TRBV30 with TRBJ1-6; the match to TRBD1 covers 8 bases. Trimming cost V 4 bases and J 9 bases; bases outside gene matches: 17. This CDR3 spans 17 amino acids. The germline V gene has CDR1 GTSNPN and CDR2 SVGIG (reference sequence). CDR3 DNA: TGTGCCTGGAATGTCGACCGGACAGGGATAGGACTTTCACCCCTCCACTTT. This encodes CAWNVDRTGIGLSPLHF.

The CDR3 is CATSSPQRGTQYF. The CDR3 region has the DNA TGTGCCACCAGCAGCCCCCAGCGGGGTACGCAGTATTTT. The V call is TRBV15, the J call TRBJ2-3, with 7 nucleotides matching TRBD2. This CDR3 contains 13 residues. The V and J ends lost 3 bases and 8 bases, in that order; junction bases with no gene match: 5. CDR1 and CDR2 from the germline V gene are LNHNV and YYDKDF (reference sequence).

J is TRBJ1-1 and V is TRBV6-6; possible D gene TRBD1, 6 bases. V was shortened by 4 bases and J by 3 bases, with 9 bases between the two germline ends. Germline loops: CDR1 MNHNY, CDR2 SVGAGI (reference sequence). The CDR3 sequence is 13 residues long. The chain's CDR3 is CASSSRTDTEAFF. The CDR3 nucleotides are TGTGCCAGCAGTTCCCGGACAGACACTGAAGCTTTCTTT.

The V and J genes are TRBV29-1 and TRBJ2-3; 8 bases agree with TRBD2. The CDR3 runs to 16 residues. Germline values: CDR1 SQVTM, CDR2 ANQGSEA. V lost 2 bases to trimming and J lost 3 bases; unmatched junction nucleotides: 10. CDR3 region: CSVELWRGAGTDTQYF. CDR3 sequence (DNA): TGCAGCGTTGAATTATGGCGGGGGGCGGGTACAGATACGCAGTATTTT.

The V and J genes are TRBV6-5 and TRBJ2-7, with TRBD2 matching 7 bases. CDR3 length: 14 amino acids. The trim removed 10 bases at V and 1 base at J, leaving 10 bases unmatched. CDR1 is MNHEY and CDR2 is SVGAGI in the germline V gene. Written as DNA, the CDR3 is TGTGCCACGAAGTCGTCCGGGGGGTCCTACGAGCAGTACTTC. This translates into CATKSSGGSYEQYF.

This clone was counted only a few times. The CDR3 protein is CASSLSIFGSADGYTF. The CDR3 DNA sequence: TGCGCCAGCAGCTTGTCTATTTTCGGCAGCGCGGATGGCTACACCTTC. The genes are TRBV5-1 and TRBJ1-2; D is unresolved. V was cut by 1 base and J by 6 bases, with 19 bases left in between. The CDR3 length is 16 residues. Germline V gives CDR1 SGHRS, CDR2 YFSETQ.

V usage is TRBV29-1 and J usage is TRBJ1-2; unclear D gene. The ends were cut back, 2 bases at V and 2 bases at J, with 9 bases in the middle. This CDR3 is built from 13 residues. The germline V gene has CDR1 SQVTM and CDR2 ANQGSEA. CDR3 residues: CSVERMENYGYTF. The CDR3 nucleotides read TGCAGCGTTGAAAGGATGGAGAACTATGGCTACACCTTC. Full variable domain (outside the CDR3, taken from reference TRBV29-1 and TRBJ1-2): SAVISQKPSRDICQRGTSLTIQCQVDSQVTMMFWYRQQPGQSLTLIATANQGSEATYESGFVIDKFPISRPNLTFSTLTVSNMSPEDSSIYLCSVERMENYGYTFGSGTRLTVV.

The chain joins TRBV10-2 to TRBJ2-1; no definite D call. The V and J ends lost 2 bases and 10 bases respectively, with 9 bases between them. The CDR3 consists of 12 residues. Germline lookup yields CDR1 WSHSY and CDR2 SAAADI. The CDR3, as DNA: TGCGCCAGCAGTGAGAGTAATTTCGAGCAGTTCTTC. Protein sequence: CASSESNFEQFF.

The J gene is TRBJ1-6, the V gene TRBV6-5; a possible D gene is TRBD1 (5 bases). V was cut by 4 bases and J by 9 bases, with 13 bases left in between. In germline, CDR1 is MNHEY, CDR2 SVGAGI. The CDR3 runs 14 residues. CDR3 in DNA: TGTGCCAGCAGTTCCGGGGGAAGAGGTTCACCCCTCCACTTT. Protein sequence: CASSSGGRGSPLHF.

The gene calls are TRBV5-1 and TRBJ1-1; 7 nucleotides match TRBD1. The trim removed 0 bases at V and 0 bases at J, leaving 2 bases unmatched. This CDR3 has 15 residues. Looked up from germline, CDR1 is SGHRS and CDR2 is YFSETQ. The CDR3 protein is CASSLGGGMNTEAFF. The CDR3 DNA sequence: TGCGCCAGCAGCTTGGGAGGGGGCATGAACACTGAAGCTTTCTTT.

The gene calls are TRBV6-1 and TRBJ2-7; the match to TRBD2 covers 9 bases. This CDR3 has 17 amino acids. The junction had 10 bases not matched to a gene; V was cut back by 1 base and J by 3 bases. Germline V gene lookup returns CDR1 MNHNS and CDR2 SASEGT. Here the CDR3 reads CASSEGLGSGGRYEQYF. CDR3 in DNA: TGTGCCAGCAGTGAAGGCCTCGGGAGCGGGGGGCGCTACGAGCAGTACTTC.